This T cell receptor beta chain comes out of a study of monozygotic twins with cystic fibrosis. Points from the study as a whole: Unrelated CF individuals shared fewer identical clonotypes than monozygotic CF twins.

Germline CDR1 and CDR2: SGHTA and FQGNSA. V gave up 1 base and J gave up 2 bases, with 4 bases separating them. The CDR3 is 13 amino acids. A word on this clone: Its antigen remains unknown.

Sequenced by immunoSEQ multiplex PCR; TCRdb stores in-frame clones only, minus some. The table has 22,000 or so clones, 87% seen once. The sequenced sample consisted of blood. The TCR comes from a young woman with cystic fibrosis. V usage is TRBV7-2 and J usage is TRBJ2-3, with unresolved D. The CDR3 loop is CASSLGYTDTQYF. CDR3 nucleotide sequence: TGTGCCAGCAGCTTAGGTTACACAGATACGCAGTATTTT.